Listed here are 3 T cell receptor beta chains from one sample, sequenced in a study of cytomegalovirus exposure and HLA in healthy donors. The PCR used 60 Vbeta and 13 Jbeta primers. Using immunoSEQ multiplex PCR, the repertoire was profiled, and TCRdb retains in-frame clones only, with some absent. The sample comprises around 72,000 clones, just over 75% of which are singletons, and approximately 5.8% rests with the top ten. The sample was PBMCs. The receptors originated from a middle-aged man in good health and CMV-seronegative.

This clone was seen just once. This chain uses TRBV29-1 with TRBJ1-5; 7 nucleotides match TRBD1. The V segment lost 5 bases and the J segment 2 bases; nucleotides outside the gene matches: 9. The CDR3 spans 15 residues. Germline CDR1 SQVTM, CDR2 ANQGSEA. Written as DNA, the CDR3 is TGCAGCGTTACCATACAGGGGAAGGGCAATCAGCCCCAGCATTTT. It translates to CSVTIQGKGNQPQHF.

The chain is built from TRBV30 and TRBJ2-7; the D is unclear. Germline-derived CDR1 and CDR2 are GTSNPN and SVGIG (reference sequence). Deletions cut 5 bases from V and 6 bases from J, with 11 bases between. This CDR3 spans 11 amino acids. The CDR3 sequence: CAWQVLSEQYF. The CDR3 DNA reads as TGTGCCTGGCAGGTCCTCTCCGAGCAGTACTTC.

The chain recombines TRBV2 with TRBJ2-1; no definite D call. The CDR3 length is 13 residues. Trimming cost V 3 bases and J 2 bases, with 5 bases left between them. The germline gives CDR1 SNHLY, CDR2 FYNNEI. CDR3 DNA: TGTGCCAGCAGTGACAGGACCTACAATGAGCAGTTCTTC. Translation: CASSDRTYNEQFF.